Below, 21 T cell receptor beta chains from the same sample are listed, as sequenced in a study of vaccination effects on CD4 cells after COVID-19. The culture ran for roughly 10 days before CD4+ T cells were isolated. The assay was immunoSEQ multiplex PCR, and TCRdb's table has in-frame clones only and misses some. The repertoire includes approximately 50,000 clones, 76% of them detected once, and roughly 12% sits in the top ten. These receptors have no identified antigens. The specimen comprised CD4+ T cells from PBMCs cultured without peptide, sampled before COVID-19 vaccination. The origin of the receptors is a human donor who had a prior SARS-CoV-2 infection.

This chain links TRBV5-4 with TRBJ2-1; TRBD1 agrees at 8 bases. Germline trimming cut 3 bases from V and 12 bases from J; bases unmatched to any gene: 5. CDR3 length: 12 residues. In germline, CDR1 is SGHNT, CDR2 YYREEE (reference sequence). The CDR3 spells CASSSSGGAQFF. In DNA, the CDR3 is TGTGCCAGCAGCTCCTCAGGGGGCGCGCAGTTCTTC.

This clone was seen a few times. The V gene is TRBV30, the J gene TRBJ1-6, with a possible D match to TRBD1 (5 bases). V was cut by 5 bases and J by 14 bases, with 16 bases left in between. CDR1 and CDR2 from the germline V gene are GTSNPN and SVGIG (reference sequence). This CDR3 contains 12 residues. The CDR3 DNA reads TGTGCCTGGTCAGGGAATCGGTGGGCCCTCCACTTT. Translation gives CAWSGNRWALHF.

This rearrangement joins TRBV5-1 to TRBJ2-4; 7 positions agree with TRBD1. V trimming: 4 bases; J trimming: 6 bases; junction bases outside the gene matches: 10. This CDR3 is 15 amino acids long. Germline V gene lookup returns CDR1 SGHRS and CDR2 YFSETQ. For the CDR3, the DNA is TGCGCCAGCAGCGAGTCCCGGACAGGCGGAAACATTCAGTACTTC. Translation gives CASSESRTGGNIQYF. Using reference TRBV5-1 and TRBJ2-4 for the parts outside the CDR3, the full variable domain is KAGVTQTPRYLIKTRGQQVTLSCSPISGHRSVSWYQQTPGQGLQFLFEYFSETQRNKGNFPGRFSGRQFSNSRSEMNVSTLELGDSALYLCASSESRTGGNIQYFGAGTRLSVL.

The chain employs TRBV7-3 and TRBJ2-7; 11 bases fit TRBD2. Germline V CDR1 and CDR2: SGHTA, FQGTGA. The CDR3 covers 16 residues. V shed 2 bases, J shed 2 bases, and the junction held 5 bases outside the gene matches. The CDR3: CASSLSVAGGAYEQYF. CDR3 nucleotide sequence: TGTGCCAGCAGCTTATCTGTAGCGGGAGGGGCCTACGAGCAGTACTTC.

CDR3 sequence (DNA): TGTGCCAGCAGCTTGGAGTTAAAAGAGACCCAGTACTTC. Amino acid sequence: CASSLELKETQYF. This chain links TRBV5-6 with TRBJ2-5; D call uncertain. V lost 0 bases and J lost 3, with 6 bases in between. In germline, CDR1 is SGHDT, CDR2 YYEEEE. The CDR3 has 13 amino acids.

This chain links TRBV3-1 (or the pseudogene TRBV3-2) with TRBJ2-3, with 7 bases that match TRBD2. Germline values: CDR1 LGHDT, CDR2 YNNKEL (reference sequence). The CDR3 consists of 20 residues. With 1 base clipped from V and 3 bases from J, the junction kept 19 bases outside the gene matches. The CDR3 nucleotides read TGTGCCAGCAGCCAAGCCCGAGGGGATGGGAGGGCCGAGGGGACAGATACGCAGTATTTT. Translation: CASSQARGDGRAEGTDTQYF.

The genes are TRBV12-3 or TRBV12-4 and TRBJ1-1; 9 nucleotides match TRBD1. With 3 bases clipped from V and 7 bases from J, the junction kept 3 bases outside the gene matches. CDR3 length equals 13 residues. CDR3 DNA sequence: TGTGCCAGCAGTTTGAACAGGGGGCTTGAAGCTTTCTTT. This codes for CASSLNRGLEAFF.

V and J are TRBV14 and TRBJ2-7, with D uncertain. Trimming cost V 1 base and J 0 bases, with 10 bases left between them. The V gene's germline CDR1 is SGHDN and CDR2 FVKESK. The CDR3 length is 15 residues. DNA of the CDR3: TGTGCCAGCAGCCAAGGAGCCACGAGCTCCTACGAGCAGTACTTC. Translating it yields CASSQGATSSYEQYF. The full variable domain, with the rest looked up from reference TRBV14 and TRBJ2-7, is EAGVTQFPSHSVIEKGQTVTLRCDPISGHDNLYWYRRVMGKEIKFLLHFVKESKQDESGMPNNRFLAERTGGTYSTLKVQPAELEDSGVYFCASSQGATSSYEQYFGPGTRLTVT.

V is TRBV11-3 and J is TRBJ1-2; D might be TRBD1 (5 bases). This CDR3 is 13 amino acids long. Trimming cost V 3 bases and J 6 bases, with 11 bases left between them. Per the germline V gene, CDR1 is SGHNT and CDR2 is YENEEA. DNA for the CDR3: TGTGCCAGCAGCTTCCAGGGCGGCAATGGCTACACCTTC. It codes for CASSFQGGNGYTF.

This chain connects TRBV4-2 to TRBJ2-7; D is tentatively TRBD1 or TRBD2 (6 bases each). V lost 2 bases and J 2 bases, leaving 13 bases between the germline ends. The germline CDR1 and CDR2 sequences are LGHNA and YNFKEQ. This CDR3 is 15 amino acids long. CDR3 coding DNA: TGTGCCAGCAGCCAATTATTCCGGGGGCCCTACGAGCAGTACTTC. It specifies CASSQLFRGPYEQYF.

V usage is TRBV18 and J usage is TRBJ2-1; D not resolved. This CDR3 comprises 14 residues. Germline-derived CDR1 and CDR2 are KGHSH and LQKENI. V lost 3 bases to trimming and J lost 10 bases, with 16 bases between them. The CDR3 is CASSPRRPGGEQFF. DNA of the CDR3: TGTGCCAGCTCACCTCGACGGCCGGGCGGAGAGCAGTTCTTC. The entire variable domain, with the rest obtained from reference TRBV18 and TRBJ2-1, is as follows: NAGVMQNPRHLVRRRGQEARLRCSPMKGHSHVYWYRQLPEEGLKFMVYLQKENIIDESGMPKERFSAEFPKEGPSILRIQQVVRGDSAAYFCASSPRRPGGEQFFGPGTRLTVL.

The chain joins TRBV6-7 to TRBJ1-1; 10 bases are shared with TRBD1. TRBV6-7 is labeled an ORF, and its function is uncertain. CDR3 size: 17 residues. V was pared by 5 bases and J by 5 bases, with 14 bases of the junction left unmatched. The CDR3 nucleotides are TGTGCCAGCAGTCTACTAGGAGACCGGGACAGGGGAACTGAAGCTTTCTTT. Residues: CASSLLGDRDRGTEAFF.

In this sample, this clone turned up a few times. Here the CDR3 reads CASRETGAHIGYTF. The CDR3 region has the DNA TGTGCCAGCAGGGAGACAGGGGCCCACATCGGCTACACCTTC. This chain joins TRBV6-5 and TRBJ1-2; 8 bases agree with TRBD1. Looked up from germline, CDR1 is MNHEY and CDR2 is SVGAGI. The CDR3 is made up of 14 amino acids. V shed 6 bases, J shed 8 bases, and the junction held 11 bases outside the gene matches.

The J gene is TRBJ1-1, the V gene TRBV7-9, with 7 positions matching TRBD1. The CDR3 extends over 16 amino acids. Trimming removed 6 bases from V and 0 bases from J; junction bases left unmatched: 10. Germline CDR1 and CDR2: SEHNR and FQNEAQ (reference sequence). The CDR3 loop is CASSLPGQIMNTEAFF. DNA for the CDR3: TGTGCCAGCAGTTTACCGGGACAGATAATGAACACTGAAGCTTTCTTT.

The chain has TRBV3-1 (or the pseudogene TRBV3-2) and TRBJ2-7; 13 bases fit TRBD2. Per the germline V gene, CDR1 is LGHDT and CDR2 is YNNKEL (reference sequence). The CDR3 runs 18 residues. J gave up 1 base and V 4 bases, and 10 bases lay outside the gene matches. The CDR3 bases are TGTGCCAGCAGCCCGACTAGCGGGGGGCCTGCCTATTCCTACGAGCAGTACTTC. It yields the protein CASSPTSGGPAYSYEQYF.

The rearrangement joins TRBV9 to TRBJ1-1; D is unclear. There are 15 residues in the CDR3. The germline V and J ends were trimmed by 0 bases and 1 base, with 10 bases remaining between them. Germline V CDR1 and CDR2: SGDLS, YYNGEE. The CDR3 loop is CASSVVPGWNTEAFF. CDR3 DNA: TGTGCCAGCAGCGTAGTCCCGGGTTGGAACACTGAAGCTTTCTTT. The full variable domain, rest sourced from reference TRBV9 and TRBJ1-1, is DSGVTQTPKHLITATGQRVTLRCSPRSGDLSVYWYQQSLDQGLQFLIQYYNGEERAKGNILERFSAQQFPDLHSELNLSSLELGDSALYFCASSVVPGWNTEAFFGQGTRLTVV.

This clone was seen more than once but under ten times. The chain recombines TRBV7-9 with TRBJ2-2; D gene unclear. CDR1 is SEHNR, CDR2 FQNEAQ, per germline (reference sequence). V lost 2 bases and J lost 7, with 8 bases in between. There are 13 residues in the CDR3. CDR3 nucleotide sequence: TGTGCCAGCAGCTTACTCGCGGACGGGGAGCTGTTTTTT. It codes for CASSLLADGELFF.

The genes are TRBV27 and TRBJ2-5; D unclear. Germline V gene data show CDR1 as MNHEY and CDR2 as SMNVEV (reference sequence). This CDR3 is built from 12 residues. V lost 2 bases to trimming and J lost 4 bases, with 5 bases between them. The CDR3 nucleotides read TGTGCCAGCAGTTTAAGCAGAGAGACCCAGTACTTC. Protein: CASSLSRETQYF.

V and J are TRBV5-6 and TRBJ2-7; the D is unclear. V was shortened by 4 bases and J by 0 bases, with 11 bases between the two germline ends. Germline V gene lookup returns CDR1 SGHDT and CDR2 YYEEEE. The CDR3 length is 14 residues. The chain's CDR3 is CASSTIATSYEQYF. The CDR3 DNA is TGTGCCAGCAGCACAATCGCCACCTCCTACGAGCAGTACTTC.

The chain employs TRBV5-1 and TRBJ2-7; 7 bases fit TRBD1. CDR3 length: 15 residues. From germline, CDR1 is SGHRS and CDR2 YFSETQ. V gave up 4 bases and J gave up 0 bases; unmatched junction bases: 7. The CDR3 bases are TGCGCCAGCAGCGCGACAGGGACCAGCTCCTACGAGCAGTACTTC. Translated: CASSATGTSSYEQYF.

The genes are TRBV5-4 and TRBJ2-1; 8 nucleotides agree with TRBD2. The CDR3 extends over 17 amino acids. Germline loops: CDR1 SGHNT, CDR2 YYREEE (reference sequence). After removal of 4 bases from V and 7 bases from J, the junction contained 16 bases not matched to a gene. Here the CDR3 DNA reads TGTGCCAGCAGCCCGGGACTAGAGAAAGCTTCGGATAATGAGCAGTTCTTC. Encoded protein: CASSPGLEKASDNEQFF.